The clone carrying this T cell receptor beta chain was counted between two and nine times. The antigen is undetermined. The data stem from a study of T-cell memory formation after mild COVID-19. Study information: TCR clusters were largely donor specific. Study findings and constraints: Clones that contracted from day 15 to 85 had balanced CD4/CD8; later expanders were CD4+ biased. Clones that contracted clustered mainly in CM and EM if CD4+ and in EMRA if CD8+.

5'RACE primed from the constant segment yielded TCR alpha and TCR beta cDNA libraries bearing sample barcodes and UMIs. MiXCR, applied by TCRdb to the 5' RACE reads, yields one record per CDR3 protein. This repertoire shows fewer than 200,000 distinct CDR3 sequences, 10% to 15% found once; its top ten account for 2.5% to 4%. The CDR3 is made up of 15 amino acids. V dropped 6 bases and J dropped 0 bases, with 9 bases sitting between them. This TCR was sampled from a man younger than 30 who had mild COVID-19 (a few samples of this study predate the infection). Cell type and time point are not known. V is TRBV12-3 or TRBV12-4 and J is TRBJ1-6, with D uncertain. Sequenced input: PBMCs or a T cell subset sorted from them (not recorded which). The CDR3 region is CASSPVSSYNSPLHF. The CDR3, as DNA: TGTGCCAGCAGCCCAGTAAGCTCCTATAATTCACCCCTCCACTTT.